This T cell receptor (beta chain) was recorded in a study of blood T cell repertoires in COVID-19. Overall study: Acute-phase and convalescent COVID-19 samples originated in the United States, Italy and Spain. T cells, B-cell-depleted T cells, or PBMCs supplied cDNA or gDNA.

Study processing details: Counts of nucleated cells, estimated from reference gene primer amplification, were obtained. Assay used: immunoSEQ multiplex PCR; TCRdb lists only in-frame clones, some missing. That table gives V, J and clone size, and the DNA gave D and trimming. This sample has about 160,000 clones, with approximately 79% found just once. This clone is medium-sized by share. Between the trimmed V and J ends, which lost 0 bases and 2 bases, there was a span of 5 bases. The CDR3 is 13 amino acids. Germline V gene sequence: CDR1 SGHRS, CDR2 YFSETQ. In Seattle, patients joined the study during active infection and were tracked longitudinally.

The sequence came from a woman aged 55-75 years with COVID-19, enrolled during active disease. Sequenced input: peripheral blood. The chain carries TRBV5-1 and TRBJ1-2; D unresolved. The CDR3, as DNA: TGCGCCAGCAGCTTGGCGGTGAACTATGGCTACACCTTC. It is translated as CASSLAVNYGYTF.